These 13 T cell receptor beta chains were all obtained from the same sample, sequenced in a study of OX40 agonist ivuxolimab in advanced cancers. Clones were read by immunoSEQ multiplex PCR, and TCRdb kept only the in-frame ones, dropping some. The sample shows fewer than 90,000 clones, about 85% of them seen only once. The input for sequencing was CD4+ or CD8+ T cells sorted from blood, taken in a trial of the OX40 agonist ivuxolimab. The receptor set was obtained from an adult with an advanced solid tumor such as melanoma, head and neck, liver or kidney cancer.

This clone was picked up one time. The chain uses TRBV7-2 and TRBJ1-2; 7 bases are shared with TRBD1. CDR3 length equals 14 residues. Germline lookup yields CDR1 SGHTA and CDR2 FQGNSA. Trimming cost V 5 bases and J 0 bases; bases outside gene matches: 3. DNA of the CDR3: TGTGCCAGCAGCCCCAGGGGGACTAACTATGGCTACACCTTC. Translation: CASSPRGTNYGYTF.

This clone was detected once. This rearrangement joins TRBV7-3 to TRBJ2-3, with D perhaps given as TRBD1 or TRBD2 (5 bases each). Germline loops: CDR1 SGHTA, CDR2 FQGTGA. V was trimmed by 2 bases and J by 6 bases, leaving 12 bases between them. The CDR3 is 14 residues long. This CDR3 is CASSLRGPADTQYF. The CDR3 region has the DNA TGTGCCAGCAGCTTACGGGGCCCCGCCGATACGCAGTATTTT.

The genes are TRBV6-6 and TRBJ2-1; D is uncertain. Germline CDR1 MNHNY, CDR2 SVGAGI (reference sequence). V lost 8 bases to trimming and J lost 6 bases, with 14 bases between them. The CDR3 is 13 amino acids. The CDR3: CASGSGHRNEQFF. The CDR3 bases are TGTGCCAGCGGTTCGGGTCACCGCAATGAGCAGTTCTTC.

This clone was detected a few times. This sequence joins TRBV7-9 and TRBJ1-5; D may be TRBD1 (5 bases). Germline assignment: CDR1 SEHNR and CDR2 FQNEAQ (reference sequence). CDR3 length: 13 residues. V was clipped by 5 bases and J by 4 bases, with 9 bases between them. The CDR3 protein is CASSEQVNQPQHF. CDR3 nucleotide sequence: TGTGCCAGCAGCGAACAGGTTAATCAGCCCCAGCATTTT.

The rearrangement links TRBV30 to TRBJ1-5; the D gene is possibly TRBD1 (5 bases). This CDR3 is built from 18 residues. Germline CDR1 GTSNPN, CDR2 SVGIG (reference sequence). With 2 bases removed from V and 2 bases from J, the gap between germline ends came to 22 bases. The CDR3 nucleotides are TGTGCCTGGAGTATCCGGGACGGTAATTTTTGGGGCAATCAGCCCCAGCATTTT. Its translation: CAWSIRDGNFWGNQPQHF.

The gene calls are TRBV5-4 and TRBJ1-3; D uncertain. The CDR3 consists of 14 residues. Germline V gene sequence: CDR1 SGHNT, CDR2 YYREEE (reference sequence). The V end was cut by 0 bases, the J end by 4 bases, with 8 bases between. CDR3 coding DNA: TGTGCCAGCAGCTTGGGAGGGAAAGGAAACACCATATATTTT. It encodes CASSLGGKGNTIYF. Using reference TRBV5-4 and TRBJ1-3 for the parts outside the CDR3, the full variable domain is ETGVTQSPTHLIKTRGQQVTLRCSSQSGHNTVSWYQQALGQGPQFIFQYYREEENGRGNFPPRFSGLQFPNYSSELNVNALELDDSALYLCASSLGGKGNTIYFGEGSWLTVV.

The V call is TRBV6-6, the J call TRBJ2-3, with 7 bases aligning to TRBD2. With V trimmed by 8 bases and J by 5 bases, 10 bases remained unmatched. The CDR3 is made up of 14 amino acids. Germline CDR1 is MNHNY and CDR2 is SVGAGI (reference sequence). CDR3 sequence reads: CASGRGGSVDTQYF. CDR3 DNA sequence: TGTGCCAGCGGCCGCGGCGGGAGTGTAGATACGCAGTATTTT.

CDR3 sequence reads: CASTGGAEAYGYTF. CDR3 DNA: TGCGCCAGCACTGGGGGGGCGGAGGCCTATGGCTACACCTTC. V and J are TRBV4-3 and TRBJ1-2; tentative D call: TRBD1 (6 bases). The V and J ends lost 7 bases and 4 bases respectively, with 16 bases between them. Per the germline V gene, CDR1 is LGHNA and CDR2 is YSLEER. This CDR3 has 14 residues.

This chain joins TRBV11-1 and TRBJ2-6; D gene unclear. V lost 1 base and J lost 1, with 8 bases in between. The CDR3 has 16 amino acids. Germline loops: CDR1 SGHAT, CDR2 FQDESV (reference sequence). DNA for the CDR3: TGTGCCAGCAGCTTAGAGGGTTATTCTGGGGCCAACGTCCTGACTTTC. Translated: CASSLEGYSGANVLTF.

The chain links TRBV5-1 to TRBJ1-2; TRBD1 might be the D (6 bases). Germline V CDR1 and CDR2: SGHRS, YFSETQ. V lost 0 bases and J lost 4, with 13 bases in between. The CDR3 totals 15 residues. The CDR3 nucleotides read TGCGCCAGCAGCTTGGCCTTGACAGGTCCCTATGGCTACACCTTC. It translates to CASSLALTGPYGYTF.

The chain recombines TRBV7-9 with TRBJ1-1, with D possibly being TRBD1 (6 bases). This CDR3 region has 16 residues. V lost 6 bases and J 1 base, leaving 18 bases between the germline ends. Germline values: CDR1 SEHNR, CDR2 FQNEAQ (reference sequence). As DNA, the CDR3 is TGTGCCAGCAGTCCGACAGGTGTTGGGAAGAACACTGAAGCTTTCTTT. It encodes CASSPTGVGKNTEAFF.

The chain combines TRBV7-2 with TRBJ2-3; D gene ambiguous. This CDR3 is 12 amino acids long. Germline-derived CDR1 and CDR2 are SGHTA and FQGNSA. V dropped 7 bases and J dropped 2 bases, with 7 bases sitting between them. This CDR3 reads CASTAVTDTQYF. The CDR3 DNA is TGTGCCAGCACTGCGGTCACAGATACGCAGTATTTT.

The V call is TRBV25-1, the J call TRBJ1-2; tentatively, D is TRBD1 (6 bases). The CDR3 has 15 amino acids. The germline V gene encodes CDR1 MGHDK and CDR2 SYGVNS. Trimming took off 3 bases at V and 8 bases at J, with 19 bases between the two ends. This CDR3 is CASSDPDRRSGGYTF. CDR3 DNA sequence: TGTGCCAGCAGTGACCCGGACAGACGGTCGGGGGGCTACACCTTC.